This T cell receptor beta chain originates from a study of cytomegalovirus exposure and HLA in healthy donors. Overall study: A later analysis reported the 95 to 150 validation repertoires used the same platform as the approximately 650 first-cohort repertoires.

V was cut by 8 bases and J by 4 bases, with 18 bases left in between. CDR1 and CDR2 from the germline V gene are WNHNN and SYGVQD (reference sequence). The CDR3 runs to 15 residues. Using immunoSEQ multiplex PCR, the repertoire was profiled, and TCRdb retains in-frame clones only, with some absent. Of about 110,000 clones in the sample, approximately 94% were seen once. This clonotype originated in a woman aged 18-29 years in good health and CMV-seronegative. The rearrangement links TRBV10-1 to TRBJ1-5; D unresolved. Sequencing was performed on PBMCs. The CDR3 reads CASPRHQLVNQPQHF. CDR3 coding DNA: TGCGCCAGCCCGCGTCACCAGCTAGTAAATCAGCCCCAGCATTTT.